These T cell receptor beta chains were read from a single sample in a study of T cells in Graves' hyperthyroidism and ophthalmopathy. TCRdb independently ran MiXCR on the multiplex PCR reads; one entry per CDR3 protein. The data show approximately 590,000 distinct CDR3 sequences, around 45% seen once. Source material: peripheral blood or thyroid tissue (not recorded which). These receptors all come from a woman between 18 and 30 years old with Graves' hyperthyroidism. Each CDR3 is given with its conserved first and last residue. The order of the fields is CDR3 DNA, CDR3 protein, V gene, D gene, J gene, clone size. D genes are given only for firm matches. Clone size is stated in some rows and not others, as once, few, many or a class when expanded.

TGTGCCAGCAGAGCGTCCGGGAGGACTGAAGCTTTCTTT CASRASGRTEAFF TRBV7-9 NA TRBJ1-1 few
TGTGCCAGCAGCCCTGACACCGGGACTAGCGGGAGGGCTATCTCCTACGAGCAGTACTTC CASSPDTGTSGRAISYEQYF TRBV7-3 TRBD2 TRBJ2-7 NA
TGTGCCAGCAGCTGGACAGATTTGGCCTACGAGCAGTACTTC CASSWTDLAYEQYF TRBV7-9 NA TRBJ2-7 few
TGTGCCAGCAGTACGACAGGGGGCGGGACCGGCGGGTCACCCCTCCACTTT CASSTTGGGTGGSPLHF TRBV6-1 TRBD1 TRBJ1-6 NA
TGTGCCACCAGCAGATTTCAGGGGGCAGGAAACACCATATATTTT CATSRFQGAGNTIYF TRBV15 TRBD1 TRBJ1-3 many
TGTGCCAGTAGTACCGGCTTCAGCGGAAGCACCGGGGAGCTGTTTTTT CASSTGFSGSTGELFF TRBV19 NA TRBJ2-2 NA
TGTGCCAGCAGCATCGGACCGGGAGCGAACACTGAAGCTTTCTTT CASSIGPGANTEAFF TRBV7-3 NA TRBJ1-1 NA
TGTGCCAGCAGTGGGATGTACGGGGTCTACGAGCAGTACTTC CASSGMYGVYEQYF TRBV6-1 NA TRBJ2-7 NA
TGTGCCAGCAGACCTGACAGCTCTGGGGCCAACGTCCTGACTTTC CASRPDSSGANVLTF TRBV7-9 NA TRBJ2-6 once
TGTGCCAGCAGTTCAGACTCTGGGGCCAACGTCCTGACTTTC CASSSDSGANVLTF TRBV6-6 NA TRBJ2-6 many
TGTGCCAGCACCCATGGGGACATATCTTCCTACGAGCAGTACTTC CASTHGDISSYEQYF TRBV7-2 NA TRBJ2-7 NA
TGTGCTACCCCTCGGGGACTGGGAGAGACCCAGTACTTC CATPRGLGETQYF TRBV7-2 NA TRBJ2-5 once
TGTGCCAGCAGCTCCCGGGACAGTGAAGCTTTCTTT CASSSRDSEAFF TRBV5-5 TRBD1 TRBJ1-1 few
TGTGCCAGCAAATCCTTGGGGGACGGCTACACCTTC CASKSLGDGYTF TRBV6-5 NA TRBJ1-2 NA
TGTGCCAGCAGCCCCGGGACTAGCCTCACCGGGGAGCTGTTTTTT CASSPGTSLTGELFF TRBV7-6 TRBD2 TRBJ2-2 NA
TGTGCCAGCAGCTTATCCCCAGGGGTGATTGAAAAACTGTTTTTT CASSLSPGVIEKLFF TRBV7-2 NA TRBJ1-4 NA
TGTGCCAGCAGCCCCCGCGGGACAGGGAGTTCTGGAAACACCATATATTTT CASSPRGTGSSGNTIYF TRBV7-9 TRBD1 TRBJ1-3 NA
TGTGCCATCAGATCGGGACAGCTACAGCAAGAGACCCAGTACTTC CAIRSGQLQQETQYF TRBV10-3 TRBD1 TRBJ2-5 many
TGTGCCACCGAGGCAGGGCCCTACAATGAGCAGTTCTTC CATEAGPYNEQFF TRBV24-1 NA TRBJ2-1 NA
TGTGCCAGCACCCCCACCGCGGGGGCCAGTACTGAAGCTTTCTTT CASTPTAGASTEAFF TRBV12-3/TRBV12-4 NA TRBJ1-1 NA
TGCAGTGCTAGAGGTACAGGGGGCTTCGGCTACGAGCAGTACTTC CSARGTGGFGYEQYF TRBV20-1 TRBD1 TRBJ2-7 NA
TGTACCAGCAGCTTAGGATCCGGGACATTGAATGAAAAACTGTTTTTT CTSSLGSGTLNEKLFF TRBV7-9 NA TRBJ1-4 NA
TGTGCCAGCAGACCTGGGACTAGTGTCTACGAGCAGTACTTC CASRPGTSVYEQYF TRBV12-3/TRBV12-4 TRBD2 TRBJ2-7 few
TGTGCCACCAGCAGAGATAGTAGGGTTAGAGGCTACACCTTC CATSRDSRVRGYTF TRBV15 NA TRBJ1-2 many
TGTGCCAGCACCCCGGGCCCAGCCTATGAAAAACTGTTTTTT CASTPGPAYEKLFF TRBV2 NA TRBJ1-4 NA
TGCAGTGCTCCGACACAGGGGGGAGACTATGGCTACACCTTC CSAPTQGGDYGYTF TRBV20-1 TRBD1 TRBJ1-2 few
TGTGCCTGTCACGAAGGGGGGATGACCACTGAAGCTTTCTTT CACHEGGMTTEAFF TRBV11-1 NA TRBJ1-1 NA
TGTGCCAGCAGCGTAGGGGGCGAGGAGCAGTACTTC CASSVGGEEQYF TRBV9 NA TRBJ2-7 NA
TGTGCCAGCAGCTTAGCCCCGACAGGGCTTGGCTACACCTTC CASSLAPTGLGYTF TRBV7-9 TRBD1 TRBJ1-2 many
TGCGCCAGCAGCTCCCCGCCGGGACTGGCGTCCTACGAGCAGTACTTC CASSSPPGLASYEQYF TRBV5-1 NA TRBJ2-7 NA
TGTGCCATCAGTGACGTTCTCCACGAGCAGTACTTC CAISDVLHEQYF TRBV10-3 NA TRBJ2-7 many
TGTGCCAGCAGCAAGGACCTCAATGAAGAACTGTTTTTT CASSKDLNEELFF TRBV7-2 NA TRBJ1-4 few
TGTGCCAGCAGCGTAGATATGGAAATCCAGACAGACTATGGCTACACCTTC CASSVDMEIQTDYGYTF TRBV9 NA TRBJ1-2 NA
TGTGCCAGCGGCTTAGCCTATGGCTACACCTTC CASGLAYGYTF TRBV2 NA TRBJ1-2 NA
TGTGCCAGCAGCTTAGTCGGCGGGGGACACACTGAAGCTTTCTTT CASSLVGGGHTEAFF TRBV7-2 NA TRBJ1-1 few
TGCAGTGCTCGACAGGCGCAATCCTACGAGCAGTACTTC CSARQAQSYEQYF TRBV20-1 NA TRBJ2-7 NA
TGTGCCAGCAGTGTAAGGGACCTGTATGAAAAACTGTTTTTT CASSVRDLYEKLFF TRBV2 NA TRBJ1-4 many
TGTGCCAGCAGTGTCGGGACAATGAACACTGAAGCTTTCTTT CASSVGTMNTEAFF TRBV6-6 NA TRBJ1-1 many
TGTGCCTTCGAACAGAGGCGCAATCAGCCCCAGCATTTT CAFEQRRNQPQHF TRBV25-1 NA TRBJ1-5 NA
TGTGCCTGGAGCTCAGCGAACACTGAAGCTTTCTTT CAWSSANTEAFF TRBV29-1 NA TRBJ1-1 NA
TGTGCCAGCAGCTTGGTGGTGAGGACAGGGGCGAACACCGGGGAGCTGTTTTTT CASSLVVRTGANTGELFF TRBV2 TRBD1 TRBJ2-2 few
TGTGCCAGCAGCGGTACCGGGACAGGGGGAGCCGGGGAGCTGTTTTTT CASSGTGTGGAGELFF TRBV7-3 TRBD1 TRBJ2-2 NA
TGTGCCAGCAGCGTCATTGGAACCGGGGAGCTGTTTTTT CASSVIGTGELFF TRBV7-8 NA TRBJ2-2 NA
TGTGCCAGCAGTAAGACAGGGGTGAACACTGAAGCTTTCTTT CASSKTGVNTEAFF TRBV6-1 TRBD1 TRBJ1-1 few
TGTGCCAGCAGCTTAACGGCAGGACTAGCGGGCGGGGAGCTGTTTTTT CASSLTAGLAGGELFF TRBV2 TRBD2 TRBJ2-2 NA
TGTGCCAGCAGCCCAAGTGAGAGGGATAGCCGAGAGACCCAGTACTTC CASSPSERDSRETQYF TRBV7-3 NA TRBJ2-5 few
TGCAGTGCTAGAGATAGCGGCTTATTGGACACCATATATTTT CSARDSGLLDTIYF TRBV20-1 NA TRBJ1-3 many
TGTGCCAGCACCCATCCTCTACGGTCAGCTAACTATGGCTACACCTTC CASTHPLRSANYGYTF TRBV7-9 NA TRBJ1-2 NA
TGTGCCAGCAGCTTAGGAGGGGGGGACTCTGGGGCCAACGTCCTGACTTTC CASSLGGGDSGANVLTF TRBV7-9 NA TRBJ2-6 few
TGCAGTGCTAGTCTCGGGGCGGCTAACACTGAAGCTTTCTTT CSASLGAANTEAFF TRBV20-1 NA TRBJ1-1 NA
TGCAGCGCCGGGGACAGGGTTGGAGGAACTGAAGCTTTCTTT CSAGDRVGGTEAFF TRBV29-1 TRBD1 TRBJ1-1 many
TGTGCCACCAGTGATTCAAAGAGCTCTGGGGCCAACGTCCTGACTTTC CATSDSKSSGANVLTF TRBV24-1 NA TRBJ2-6 few
TGTGCCAGCAGTTACGGGGTGGGGGCGGACACTGAAGCTTTCTTT CASSYGVGADTEAFF TRBV6-2/TRBV6-3 NA TRBJ1-1 NA
TGTGCCATCAGTCAAGAAGGGGCTCGGGGCACTGAAGCTTTCTTT CAISQEGARGTEAFF TRBV10-3 NA TRBJ1-1 many
TGTGCCAGCAGCTTAGAGGGAGGAGTGCCCCAGCATTTT CASSLEGGVPQHF TRBV7-9 NA TRBJ1-5 many
TGTGCCAGCAGTTTAGCCCTGTCGACTTTCTTT CASSLALSTFF TRBV12-3/TRBV12-4 NA TRBJ1-1 few
TGTGCCACCAGTAAGCTAATACAGGGGACTGAAGCTTTCTTT CATSKLIQGTEAFF TRBV15 TRBD1 TRBJ1-1 NA
TGTGCCACCAGTGAACTCCGGGGGCCCCAGCATTTT CATSELRGPQHF TRBV24-1 NA TRBJ1-5 many